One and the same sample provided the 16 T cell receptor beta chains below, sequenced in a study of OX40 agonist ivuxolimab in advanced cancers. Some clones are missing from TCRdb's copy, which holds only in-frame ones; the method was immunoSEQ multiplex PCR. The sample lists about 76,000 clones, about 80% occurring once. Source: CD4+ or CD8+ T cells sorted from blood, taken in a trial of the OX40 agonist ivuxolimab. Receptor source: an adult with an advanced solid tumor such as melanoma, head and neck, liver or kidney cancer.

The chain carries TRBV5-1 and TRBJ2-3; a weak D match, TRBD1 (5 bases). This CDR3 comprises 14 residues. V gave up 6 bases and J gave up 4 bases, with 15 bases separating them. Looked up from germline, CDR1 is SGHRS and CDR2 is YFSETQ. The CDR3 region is CASKGSGWADTQYF. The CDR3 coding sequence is TGCGCCAGCAAAGGGTCAGGGTGGGCAGATACGCAGTATTTT.

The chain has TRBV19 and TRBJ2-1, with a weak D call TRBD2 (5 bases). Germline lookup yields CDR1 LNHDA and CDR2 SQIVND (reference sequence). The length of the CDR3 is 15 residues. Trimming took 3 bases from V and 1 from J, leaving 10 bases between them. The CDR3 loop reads CASSMASRSYNEQFF. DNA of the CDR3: TGTGCCAGTAGTATGGCTAGCAGGTCCTACAATGAGCAGTTCTTC.

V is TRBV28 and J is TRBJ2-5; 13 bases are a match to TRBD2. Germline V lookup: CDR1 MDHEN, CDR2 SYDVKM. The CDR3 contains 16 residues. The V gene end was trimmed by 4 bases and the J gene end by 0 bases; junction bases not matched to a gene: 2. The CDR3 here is CASSSGLAGYQETQYF. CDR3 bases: TGTGCCAGCAGTTCGGGACTAGCGGGGTACCAAGAGACCCAGTACTTC. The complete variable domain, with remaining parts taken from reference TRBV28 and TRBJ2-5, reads DVKVTQSSRYLVKRTGEKVFLECVQDMDHENMFWYRQDPGLGLRLIYFSYDVKMKEKGDIPEGYSVSREKKERFSLILESASTNQTSMYLCASSSGLAGYQETQYFGPGTRLLVL.

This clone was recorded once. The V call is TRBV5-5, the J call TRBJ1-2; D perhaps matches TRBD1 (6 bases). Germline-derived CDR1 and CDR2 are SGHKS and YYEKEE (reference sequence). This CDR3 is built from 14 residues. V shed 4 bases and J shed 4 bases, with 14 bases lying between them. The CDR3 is CASSGTPASYGYTF. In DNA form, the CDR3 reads TGTGCCAGCAGCGGGACACCAGCATCCTATGGCTACACCTTC.

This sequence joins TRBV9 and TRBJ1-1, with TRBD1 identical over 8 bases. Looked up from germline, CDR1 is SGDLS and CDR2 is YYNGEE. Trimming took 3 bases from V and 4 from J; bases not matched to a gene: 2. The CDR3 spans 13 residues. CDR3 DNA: TGTGCCAGCAGCGCCGACAGGGGCACTGAAGCTTTCTTT. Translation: CASSADRGTEAFF.

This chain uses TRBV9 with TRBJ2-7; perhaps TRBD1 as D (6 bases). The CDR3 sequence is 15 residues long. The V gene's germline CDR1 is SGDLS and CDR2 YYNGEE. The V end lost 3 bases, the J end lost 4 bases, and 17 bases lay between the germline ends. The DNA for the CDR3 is TGTGCCAGCAGCGGAGCCGGGACAACACCATACGAGCAGTACTTC. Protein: CASSGAGTTPYEQYF.

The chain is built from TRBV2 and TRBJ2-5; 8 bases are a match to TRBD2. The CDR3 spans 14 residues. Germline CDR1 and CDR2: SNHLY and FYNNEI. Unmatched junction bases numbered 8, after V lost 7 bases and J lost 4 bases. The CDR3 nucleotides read TGTGCCAGCATCCCCGGGGGGGCAGGAGAGACCCAGTACTTC. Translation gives CASIPGGAGETQYF.

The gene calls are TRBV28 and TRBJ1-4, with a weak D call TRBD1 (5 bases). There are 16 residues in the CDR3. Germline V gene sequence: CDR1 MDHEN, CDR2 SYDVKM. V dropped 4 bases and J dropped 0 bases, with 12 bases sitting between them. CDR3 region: CASSSPRDATNEKLFF. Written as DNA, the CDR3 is TGTGCCAGCAGTTCCCCACGGGACGCAACTAATGAAAAACTGTTTTTT.

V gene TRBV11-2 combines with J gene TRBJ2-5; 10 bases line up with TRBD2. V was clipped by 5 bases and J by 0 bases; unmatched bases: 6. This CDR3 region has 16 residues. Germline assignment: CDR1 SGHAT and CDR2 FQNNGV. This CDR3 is CASSLLSGGYQETQYF. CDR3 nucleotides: TGTGCCAGCAGCCTACTTAGCGGGGGGTACCAAGAGACCCAGTACTTC.

CDR3: CASSVYSGSGTQYF. The CDR3 DNA reads TGTGCCAGCAGCGTCTATAGCGGGAGTGGGACCCAGTACTTC. This chain links TRBV5-4 with TRBJ2-5; 9 bases align to TRBD2. Germline CDR1 and CDR2: SGHNT and YYREEE (reference sequence). This CDR3 has 14 amino acids. Trimming took 4 bases from V and 7 from J; bases not matched to a gene: 8.

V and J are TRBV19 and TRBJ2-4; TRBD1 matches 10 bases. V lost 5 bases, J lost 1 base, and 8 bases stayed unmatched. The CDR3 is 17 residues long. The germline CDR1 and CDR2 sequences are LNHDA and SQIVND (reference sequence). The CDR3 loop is CASSGDRGPAAKNIQYF. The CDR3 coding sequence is TGTGCCAGTAGTGGCGACAGGGGGCCCGCGGCCAAAAACATTCAGTACTTC.

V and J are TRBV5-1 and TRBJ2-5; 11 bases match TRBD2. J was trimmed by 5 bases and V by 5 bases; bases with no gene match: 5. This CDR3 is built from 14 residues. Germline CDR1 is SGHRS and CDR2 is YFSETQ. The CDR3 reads CASRLAGEEETQYF. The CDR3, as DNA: TGCGCCAGCAGACTAGCGGGGGAGGAGGAGACCCAGTACTTC.

The CDR3 DNA follows: TGTGCCAGCAGCTTAGGAAACATCGGGGCAGGGCGAGAGACCCAGTACTTC. Residues: CASSLGNIGAGRETQYF. The J gene is TRBJ2-5, the V gene TRBV11-3, with D perhaps assigned TRBD1 or TRBD2 (5 bases each). Germline CDR1 reads SGHNT; CDR2 reads YENEEA. The length of the CDR3 is 17 residues. V lost 1 base and J lost 4, with 19 bases in between.

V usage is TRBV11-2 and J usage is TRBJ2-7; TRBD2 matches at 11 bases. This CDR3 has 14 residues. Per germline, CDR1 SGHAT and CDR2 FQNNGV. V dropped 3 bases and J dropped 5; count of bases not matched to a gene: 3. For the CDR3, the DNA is TGTGCCAGCAGCTTGACTAGCGGGATTCACGAGCAGTACTTC. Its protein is CASSLTSGIHEQYF.

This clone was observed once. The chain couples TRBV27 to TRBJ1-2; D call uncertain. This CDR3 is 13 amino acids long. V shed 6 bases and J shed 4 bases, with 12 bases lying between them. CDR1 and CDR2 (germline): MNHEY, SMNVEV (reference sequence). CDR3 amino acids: CASRSEPGYGYTF. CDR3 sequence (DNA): TGTGCCAGCAGGTCGGAGCCCGGCTATGGCTACACCTTC.

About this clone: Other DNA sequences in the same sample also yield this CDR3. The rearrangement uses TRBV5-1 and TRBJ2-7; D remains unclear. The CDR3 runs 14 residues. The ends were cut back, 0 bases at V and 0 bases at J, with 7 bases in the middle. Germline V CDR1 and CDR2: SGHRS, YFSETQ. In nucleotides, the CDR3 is TGCGCCAGCAGCTTGGGACCTAGCTCCTACGAGCAGTACTTC. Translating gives CASSLGPSSYEQYF.